This is a list of T cell receptor beta chains from one sample in a study of radiation and T cells in renal cell carcinoma. Data came from immunoSEQ multiplex PCR; TCRdb stores just in-frame clones and leaves some out. This repertoire shows tens of thousands of clones, around 85% found once; its top ten account for more than 9%. Sequenced material: blood, taken from a patient whose treatment included radiotherapy and nephrectomy. The receptors were sampled from a man over 45 with renal cell carcinoma. Both conserved end residues are trimmed from each CDR3.

j_call v_call cdr3_length cdr3_aa
TRBJ2-1 TRBV5-1 17 ASSRRRVTVEGLAVEQF
TRBJ2-1 TRBV7-9 10 ASRPGLIEQF
TRBJ2-1 TRBV5-5 13 ASSLDGGIYNEQF
TRBJ2-1 TRBV2 9 ASSSYNEQF
TRBJ2-7 TRBV18 12 ASSRGDRAYEQY
TRBJ1-3 TRBV6-4 11 ASERTSGNTIY
TRBJ1-1 TRBV2 11 ASISDGAAEAF
TRBJ1-1 TRBV18 14 ASSPHREEENTEAF
TRBJ2-5 TRBV7-9 13 ASSRTSGGPETQY
TRBJ2-5 TRBV9 11 ASSVGLIETQY
TRBJ1-1 TRBV11-2 12 ASSQQAGQTEAF
TRBJ2-7 TRBV28 11 ASSLTGMDEQY
TRBJ2-5 TRBV28 11 ASTPGQQETQY
TRBJ2-7 TRBV7-2 13 ASRTQRDRVYEQY
TRBJ2-5 TRBV4-2 18 ASSQELTSGGIIRGETQY
TRBJ2-1 TRBV9 13 ASSTDGNSYNEQF
TRBJ2-3 TRBV25-1 12 ASRGYHNTDTQY
TRBJ1-5 TRBV6-1 10 ASSDINQPQH
TRBJ1-1 TRBV6-1 12 ASTGTGGFTEAF
TRBJ2-1 TRBV11-3 14 ASSLDGTRGGGEQF
TRBJ2-7 TRBV6-6 12 ASTNGGGPYEQY
TRBJ1-5 TRBV5-1 11 ASSPSGEQPQH
TRBJ1-2 TRBV9 13 ASSVGWAGEVGYT
TRBJ2-5 TRBV30 9 AWSLQETQY
TRBJ1-2 TRBV27 13 ASRGGPRQGYGYT
TRBJ2-3 TRBV14 14 ASSQEVFGVTDTQY
TRBJ2-3 TRBV5-1 13 ASSPSGGNPDTQY
TRBJ2-3 TRBV5-1 13 ASAGSGGSTDTQY
TRBJ2-3 TRBV2 10 ASRGGLDTQY
TRBJ2-5 TRBV5-1 13 ASSLEAGSQETQY
TRBJ2-7 TRBV19 10 ASSPLGDEQY
TRBJ1-1 TRBV2 17 ASSGSSRAGDHSNTEAF
TRBJ2-7 TRBV2 9 ASRVNNEQY
TRBJ2-5 TRBV2 19 ASSEAQGMKGTSGRGETQY
TRBJ2-7 TRBV6-5 12 ASSGGFTSYEQY
TRBJ2-2 TRBV6-5 11 ASSPGTAGELF
TRBJ2-5 TRBV18 15 ASSLRTSGRFIETQY
TRBJ2-3 TRBV5-1 13 ASSSNGGPTDTQY
TRBJ1-2 TRBV18 13 ASSPPGSGDYGYT
TRBJ1-5 TRBV6-1 12 ASRNSDSNQPQH
TRBJ2-1 TRBV7-9 13 ASSPWGSSYNEQF
TRBJ2-1 TRBV19 14 ASSIALVASYNEQF
TRBJ1-2 TRBV5-1 11 ASRARTENGYT
TRBJ2-1 TRBV6-1 11 ASRGGSYNEQF
TRBJ1-2 TRBV28 11 ASSLEDSYGYT
TRBJ2-7 TRBV5-6 13 ASSPWTSGFYEQY
TRBJ1-1 TRBV5-1 11 ASRVGLNTEAF
TRBJ2-5 TRBV6-1 14 ASSEGPSGGQETQY
TRBJ1-1 TRBV5-1 12 ASSLGGIGAEAF
TRBJ1-6 TRBV6-5 12 ASSFDRDNSPLH
TRBJ2-3 TRBV27 12 ASSFWQSTDTQY
TRBJ2-5 TRBV5-4 16 ASSLAGLAGGRQETQY
TRBJ2-1 TRBV6-6 14 ASSYKVREGDNEQF
TRBJ2-2 TRBV2 14 ASTQATGGAIGELF
TRBJ2-3 TRBV10-3 13 AISERGQGTDTQY
TRBJ2-2 TRBV7-9 12 ASSLDTSTGELF
TRBJ2-1 TRBV10-1 11 ASSTGRLNEQF